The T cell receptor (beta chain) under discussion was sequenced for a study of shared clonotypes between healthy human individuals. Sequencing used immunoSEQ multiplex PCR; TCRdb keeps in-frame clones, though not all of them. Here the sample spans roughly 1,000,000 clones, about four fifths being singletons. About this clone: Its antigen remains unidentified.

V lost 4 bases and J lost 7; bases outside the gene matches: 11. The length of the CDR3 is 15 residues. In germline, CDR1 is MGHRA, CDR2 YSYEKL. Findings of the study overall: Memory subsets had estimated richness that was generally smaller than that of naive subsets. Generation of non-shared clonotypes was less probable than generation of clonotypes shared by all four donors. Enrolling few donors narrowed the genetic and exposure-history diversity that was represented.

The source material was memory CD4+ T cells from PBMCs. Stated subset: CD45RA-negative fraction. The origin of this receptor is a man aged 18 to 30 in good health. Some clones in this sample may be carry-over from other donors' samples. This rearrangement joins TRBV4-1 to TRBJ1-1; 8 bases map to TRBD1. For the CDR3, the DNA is TGCGCCAGCAGCCTACCGGACAGGGTGGGTAGTGAAGCTTTCTTT. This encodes CASSLPDRVGSEAFF.